This passage covers 26 T cell receptor beta chains from one sample sequenced in a study of T-cell memory formation after mild COVID-19. MiXCR, run by TCRdb on the 5' RACE reads, gives a single entry per CDR3 protein. The table lists 400,000 to 500,000 distinct CDR3 sequences, around 19% of them singletons. Sample: PBMCs or a T cell subset sorted from them (not recorded which). Every receptor here comes from an adult woman who had mild COVID-19 (a few samples of this study predate the infection). Cell type and time point are not known.

In its sample, this clonotype was seen a few times. The gene calls are TRBV12-3 or TRBV12-4 and TRBJ2-5, with 9 bases aligning to TRBD2. CDR3 length equals 14 residues. With V trimmed by 6 bases and J by 5 bases, 7 bases remained unmatched. The CDR3, as DNA: TGTGCCAGCAGCCGCCTTAGCGGGGGCGAGACCCAGTACTTC. It codes for CASSRLSGGETQYF.

This clonotype has only a few counts. The chain employs TRBV7-9 and TRBJ2-2; 10 nucleotides match TRBD2. The trim removed 5 bases at V and 9 bases at J, leaving 12 bases unmatched. CDR3 length: 16 residues. Germline V lookup: CDR1 SEHNR, CDR2 FQNEAQ (reference sequence). The CDR3 DNA is TGTGCCAGCAGCGATAGACTCCTAGCGGGAGCCCGGGAGCTGTTTTTT. Translation: CASSDRLLAGARELFF.

This clonotype was recorded many times. The rearrangement uses TRBV7-9 and TRBJ2-3; D uncertain. V was shortened by 0 bases and J by 5 bases, with 3 bases between the two germline ends. This CDR3 has 12 residues. Per the germline V gene, CDR1 is SEHNR and CDR2 is FQNEAQ (reference sequence). CDR3 amino acids: CASSLARDTQYF. The CDR3 DNA reads as TGTGCCAGCAGCTTAGCTCGAGATACGCAGTATTTT.

This clonotype was seen more than once but under ten times. The rearrangement links TRBV12-3 or TRBV12-4 to TRBJ1-5, with D uncertain. The V gene lost 4 bases and the J gene lost 4 bases, with 14 bases spanning the gap. The CDR3 contains 15 residues. CDR3 nucleotides: TGTGCCAGCAGTTCTCTGGACGGAGAAAATCAGCCCCAGCATTTT. Protein product: CASSSLDGENQPQHF.

This clonotype was observed a handful of times. The chain is built from TRBV7-9 and TRBJ2-1, with D perhaps TRBD1 (6 bases). Trimming removed 4 bases at V and 4 bases at J, with 14 bases between. The germline V gene has CDR1 SEHNR and CDR2 FQNEAQ (reference sequence). This CDR3 spans 15 amino acids. As DNA, the CDR3 is TGTGCCAGCAGCTCCCGGGACACTTTTTACAATGAGCAGTTCTTC. Protein: CASSSRDTFYNEQFF.

The chain recombines TRBV12-3 or TRBV12-4 with TRBJ2-5, with D possibly called TRBD1 or TRBD2 (6 bases each). The CDR3 totals 12 residues. V was pared by 2 bases and J by 10 bases, with 11 bases between. The chain's CDR3 is CASSLSGGGQYF. The CDR3 region has the DNA TGTGCCAGCAGTTTATCAGGAGGGGGCCAGTACTTC.

The V gene is TRBV12-3 or TRBV12-4, the J gene TRBJ2-5; 11 nucleotides line up with TRBD2. CDR3 length: 17 amino acids. J lost 5 bases, V lost 5 bases, and 13 bases had no gene match. CDR3 region: CASSPIDLAGGAETQYF. The CDR3 DNA follows: TGTGCCAGCAGTCCCATCGACTTAGCGGGAGGGGCGGAGACCCAGTACTTC.

The V call is TRBV13, the J call TRBJ2-1, with D perhaps matching TRBD1 or TRBD2 (5 bases each). This CDR3 spans 15 amino acids. V lost 3 bases and J lost 10, with 19 bases in between. CDR1 and CDR2 from the germline V gene are PRHDT and FYEKMQ (reference sequence). CDR3 region: CASSFDPNGGREQFF. CDR3 in DNA: TGTGCCAGCAGCTTCGACCCAAATGGGGGTCGGGAGCAGTTCTTC.

CDR3 bases: TGTGCCAGCAGCGTATTGCACAATGAGCAGTTCTTC. Its protein is CASSVLHNEQFF. J is TRBJ2-1 and V is TRBV9; D not certain. The CDR3 runs to 12 residues. Germline V gene data show CDR1 as SGDLS and CDR2 as YYNGEE. The V and J ends lost 1 base and 5 bases respectively, with 4 bases between them. Supplemented by reference TRBV9 and TRBJ2-1, the full variable domain reads DSGVTQTPKHLITATGQRVTLRCSPRSGDLSVYWYQQSLDQGLQFLIQYYNGEERAKGNILERFSAQQFPDLHSELNLSSLELGDSALYFCASSVLHNEQFFGPGTRLTVL.

The chain carries TRBV18 and TRBJ1-3, with 7 nucleotides matching TRBD1. Trimming at V came to 5 bases and at J to 2 bases, leaving 12 bases not matched to a gene. The CDR3 totals 17 residues. In germline, CDR1 is KGHSH, CDR2 LQKENI. As DNA, the CDR3 is TGTGCCAGCTCATTTAACCGGGACAGTGTCCCTGGAAACACCATATATTTT. Translated, it gives CASSFNRDSVPGNTIYF.

The V and J genes are TRBV6-5 and TRBJ2-7, with TRBD2 matching over 7 bases. The CDR3 is 16 amino acids. V lost 4 bases and J lost 1; bases outside the gene matches: 10. Germline loops: CDR1 MNHEY, CDR2 SVGAGI. CDR3 nucleotide sequence: TGTGCCAGCAGTTCAGCTCGGCTAGCGGTATCCTACGAGCAGTACTTC. It translates to CASSSARLAVSYEQYF.

The chain combines TRBV6-5 with TRBJ1-2, with D hard to call. This CDR3 has 14 amino acids. Trimming pared 8 bases from V and 5 bases from J, leaving 18 bases between. Germline lookup yields CDR1 MNHEY and CDR2 SVGAGI. The CDR3 spells CASRIGPQPYGYTF. In DNA, the CDR3 is TGTGCCAGCCGGATCGGTCCCCAACCGTATGGCTACACCTTC.

The rearrangement joins TRBV6-5 to TRBJ1-4; the match to TRBD1 covers 7 bases. Trimming took 4 bases from V and 8 from J; bases not matched to a gene: 10. Germline V gene data show CDR1 as MNHEY and CDR2 as SVGAGI. There are 15 residues in the CDR3. CDR3 sequence reads: CASSSRQGRGEKLFF. For the CDR3, the DNA is TGTGCCAGCAGTTCCCGACAGGGAAGAGGAGAAAAACTGTTTTTT.

A remark on this clonotype: Germline and junction disagree at one end, which may indicate a read error. This chain joins TRBV2 and TRBJ2-3, with a possible D match to TRBD2 (6 bases). This CDR3 has 12 amino acids. Germline values: CDR1 SNHLY, CDR2 FYNNEI. CDR3 bases: TGTGCCAGCGGTGAAGGACCCGGGGGGCAGTATTTT. It specifies CASGEGPGGQYF.

This clonotype was detected ten times or more. This chain's CDR3 is CASRGQGGNGREELFF. CDR3 DNA sequence: TGTGCCAGCAGGGGACAGGGGGGAAATGGGCGAGAGGAGCTGTTTTTT. The chain joins TRBV12-3 or TRBV12-4 to TRBJ2-2; 11 bases are shared with TRBD1. The V gene end was trimmed by 6 bases and the J gene end by 10 bases; junction bases not matched to a gene: 13. This CDR3 is built from 16 residues.

V and J are TRBV24-1 and TRBJ1-2; D gene uncertain. Trimming removed 2 bases from V and 2 bases from J, with 8 bases in between. The CDR3 length is 14 residues. The germline CDR1 and CDR2 sequences are KGHDR and SFDVKD. CDR3 in DNA: TGTGCCACCAGTGATTGGAAGGGCAACTATGGCTACACCTTC. This codes for CATSDWKGNYGYTF.

The genes are TRBV7-9 and TRBJ2-1, with TRBD2 matching 10 bases. The trim removed 5 bases at V and 2 bases at J, leaving 15 bases unmatched. This CDR3 has 19 amino acids. Germline loops: CDR1 SEHNR, CDR2 FQNEAQ (reference sequence). In DNA, the CDR3 is TGTGCCAGCAGCCCAGCCACTAGCGGGATCTCTGACGCCTACAATGAGCAGTTCTTC. It translates to CASSPATSGISDAYNEQFF.

The chain couples TRBV2 to TRBJ2-3, with D uncertain. This CDR3 is built from 14 residues. From germline, CDR1 is SNHLY and CDR2 FYNNEI. V gave up 6 bases and J gave up 0 bases, with 10 bases separating them. CDR3 amino acids: CASSGPSSTDTQYF. CDR3 sequence (DNA): TGTGCCAGCAGCGGACCCTCGAGCACAGATACGCAGTATTTT. Looking up the rest from reference TRBV2 and TRBJ2-3 gives the full variable domain: EPEVTQTPSHQVTQMGQEVILRCVPISNHLYFYWYRQILGQKVEFLVSFYNNEISEKSEIFDDQFSVERPDGSNFTLKIRSTKLEDSAMYFCASSGPSSTDTQYFGPGTRLTVL.

This clonotype was seen repeatedly, ten times or more. V is TRBV5-1 and J is TRBJ2-5; D remains unclear. Trimming left V 3 bases short and J 0 bases short, with 3 bases between. The V gene's germline CDR1 is SGHRS and CDR2 YFSETQ. The CDR3 contains 12 residues. The CDR3 sequence: CASSWDQETQYF. The CDR3 coding sequence is TGCGCCAGCAGCTGGGACCAAGAGACCCAGTACTTC. Variable domain in full (rest from reference TRBV5-1 and TRBJ2-5): KAGVTQTPRYLIKTRGQQVTLSCSPISGHRSVSWYQQTPGQGLQFLFEYFSETQRNKGNFPGRFSGRQFSNSRSEMNVSTLELGDSALYLCASSWDQETQYFGPGTRLLVL.

This clonotype was found many times. The rearrangement uses TRBV5-5 and TRBJ1-5; the D is unclear. The CDR3 length is 14 residues. The germline V and J ends were trimmed by 0 bases and 2 bases, with 6 bases remaining between them. CDR1 and CDR2 from the germline V gene are SGHKS and YYEKEE (reference sequence). CDR3 DNA: TGTGCCAGCAGCTTGGTGGCAGGCAATCAGCCCCAGCATTTT. It encodes CASSLVAGNQPQHF.

The rearrangement uses TRBV7-9 and TRBJ2-3; D is ambiguous. In germline, CDR1 is SEHNR, CDR2 FQNEAQ (reference sequence). The CDR3 contains 13 residues. V was shortened by 8 bases and J by 2 bases, with 11 bases between the two germline ends. The chain's CDR3 is CASELTITDTQYF. The CDR3 coding sequence is TGTGCCAGCGAGCTCACTATCACAGATACGCAGTATTTT.

The CDR3 nucleotides are TGTGCCAGCAGTTTAGCGACTTCGGGTCAGCCCCAGCATTTT. It yields the protein CASSLATSGQPQHF. The V call is TRBV12-3 or TRBV12-4, the J call TRBJ1-5; D is ambiguous. This CDR3 is built from 14 residues. V lost 0 bases and J lost 6, with 9 bases in between.

The J gene is TRBJ2-3, the V gene TRBV12-3 or TRBV12-4, with TRBD2 matching 8 bases. With 6 bases clipped from V and 4 bases from J, the junction kept 6 bases outside the gene matches. The CDR3 covers 14 residues. CDR3 sequence (DNA): TGTGCCAGCAGCCGGACTAGCCCATCAGATACGCAGTATTTT. The encoded protein is CASSRTSPSDTQYF.

This clonotype has a handful of counts. The DNA of the CDR3 is TGTGCCAGCAGCCAAGGGGGGGAGTTCGGCTCCTACGAGCAGTACTTC. This sequence encodes CASSQGGEFGSYEQYF. The rearrangement links TRBV3-1 to TRBJ2-7; D is possibly TRBD2 (6 bases). Germline CDR1 reads LGHDT; CDR2 reads YNNKEL (reference sequence). The CDR3 extends over 16 amino acids. V was trimmed by 1 base and J by 0 bases, leaving 13 bases between them.

The chain is built from TRBV5-1 and TRBJ2-5, with TRBD1 identical over 9 bases. The CDR3 covers 15 residues. CDR1 is SGHRS and CDR2 is YFSETQ in the germline V gene. V gave up 0 bases and J gave up 2 bases; unmatched junction bases: 2. CDR3 bases: TGCGCCAGCAGCTTGGACAGGGGGCAGCAAGAGACCCAGTACTTC. Amino acids: CASSLDRGQQETQYF. Full variable domain (missing parts from reference TRBV5-1 and TRBJ2-5): KAGVTQTPRYLIKTRGQQVTLSCSPISGHRSVSWYQQTPGQGLQFLFEYFSETQRNKGNFPGRFSGRQFSNSRSEMNVSTLELGDSALYLCASSLDRGQQETQYFGPGTRLLVL.

This clonotype was seen more than once but under ten times. The chain couples TRBV20-1 to TRBJ1-1; TRBD1 matches 10 bases. Trimming took 2 bases from V and 1 from J; bases not matched to a gene: 4. This CDR3 contains 15 residues. Germline CDR1 is DFQATT and CDR2 is SNEGSKA (reference sequence). CDR3: CSARPRTGGNTEAFF. The CDR3 bases are TGCAGTGCTAGACCGCGGACAGGGGGGAACACTGAAGCTTTCTTT.